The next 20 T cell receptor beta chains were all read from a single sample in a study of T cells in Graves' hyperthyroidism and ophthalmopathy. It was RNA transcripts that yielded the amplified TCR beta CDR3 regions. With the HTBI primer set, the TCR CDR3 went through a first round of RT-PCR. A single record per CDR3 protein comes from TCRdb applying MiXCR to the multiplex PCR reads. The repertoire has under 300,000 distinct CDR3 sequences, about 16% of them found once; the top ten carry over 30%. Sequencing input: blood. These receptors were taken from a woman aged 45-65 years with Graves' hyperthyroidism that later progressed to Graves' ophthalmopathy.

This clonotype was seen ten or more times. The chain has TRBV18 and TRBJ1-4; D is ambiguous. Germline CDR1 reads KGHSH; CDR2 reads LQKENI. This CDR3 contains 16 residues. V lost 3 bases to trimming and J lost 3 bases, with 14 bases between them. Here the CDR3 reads CASSPEVILANEKLFF. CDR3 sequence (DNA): TGTGCCAGCTCACCGGAAGTTATTCTAGCTAATGAAAAACTGTTTTTT.

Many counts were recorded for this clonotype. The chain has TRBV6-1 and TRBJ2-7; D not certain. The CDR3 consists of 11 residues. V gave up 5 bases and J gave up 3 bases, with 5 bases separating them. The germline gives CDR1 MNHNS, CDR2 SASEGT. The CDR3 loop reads CASSNNYEQYF. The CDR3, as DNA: TGTGCCAGCAGTAATAACTACGAGCAGTACTTC.

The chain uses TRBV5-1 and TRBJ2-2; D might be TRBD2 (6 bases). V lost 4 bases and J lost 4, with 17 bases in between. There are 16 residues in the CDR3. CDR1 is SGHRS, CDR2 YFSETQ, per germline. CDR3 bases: TGCGCCAGCAGCCTAACGACGGGACTGTTCACCGGGGAGCTGTTTTTT. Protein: CASSLTTGLFTGELFF.

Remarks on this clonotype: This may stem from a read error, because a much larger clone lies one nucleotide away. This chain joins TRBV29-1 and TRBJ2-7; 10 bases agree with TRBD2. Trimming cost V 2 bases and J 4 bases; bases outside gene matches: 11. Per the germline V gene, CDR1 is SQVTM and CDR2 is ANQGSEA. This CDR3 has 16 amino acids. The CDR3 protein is CSVERTSGEVPYEQYF. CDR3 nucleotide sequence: TGCAGCGTTGAACGCACTAGCGGGGAGGTTCCTTACGAGCAGTACTTC.

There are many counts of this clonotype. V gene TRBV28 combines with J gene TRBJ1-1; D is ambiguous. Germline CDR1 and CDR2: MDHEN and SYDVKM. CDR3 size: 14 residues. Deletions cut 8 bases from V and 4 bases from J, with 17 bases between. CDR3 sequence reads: CASLLRDRGTEAFF. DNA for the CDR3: TGTGCCAGCCTTTTGCGGGATCGGGGCACTGAAGCTTTCTTT.

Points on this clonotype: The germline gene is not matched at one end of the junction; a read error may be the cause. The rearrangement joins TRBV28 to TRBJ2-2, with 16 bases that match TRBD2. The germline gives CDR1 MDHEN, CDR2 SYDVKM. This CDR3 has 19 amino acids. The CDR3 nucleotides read TGTGCCGGCAGTTATAGTTTCGGGACTAGCGGGAGGGCCTCCGGGGAGCTGTTTTTT. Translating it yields CAGSYSFGTSGRASGELFF. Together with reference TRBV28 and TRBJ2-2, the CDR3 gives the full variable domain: DVKVTQSSRYLVKRTGEKVFLECVQDMDHENMFWYRQDPGLGLRLIYFSYDVKMKEKGDIPEGYSVSREKKERFSLILESASTNQTSMYLCAGSYSFGTSGRASGELFFGEGSRLTVL.

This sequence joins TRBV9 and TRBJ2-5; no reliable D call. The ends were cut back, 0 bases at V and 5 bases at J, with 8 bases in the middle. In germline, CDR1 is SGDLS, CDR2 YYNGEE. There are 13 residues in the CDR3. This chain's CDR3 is CASSVVGLETQYF. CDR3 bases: TGTGCCAGCAGCGTAGTAGGGTTGGAGACCCAGTACTTC.

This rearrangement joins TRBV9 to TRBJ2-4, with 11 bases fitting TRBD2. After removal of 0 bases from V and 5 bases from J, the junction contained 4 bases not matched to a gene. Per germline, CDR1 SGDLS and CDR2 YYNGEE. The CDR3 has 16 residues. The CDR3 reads CASSVGSSGRENIQYF. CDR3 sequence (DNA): TGTGCCAGCAGCGTAGGAAGTAGCGGGAGGGAAAACATTCAGTACTTC. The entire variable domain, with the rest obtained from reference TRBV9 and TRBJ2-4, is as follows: DSGVTQTPKHLITATGQRVTLRCSPRSGDLSVYWYQQSLDQGLQFLIQYYNGEERAKGNILERFSAQQFPDLHSELNLSSLELGDSALYFCASSVGSSGRENIQYFGAGTRLSVL.

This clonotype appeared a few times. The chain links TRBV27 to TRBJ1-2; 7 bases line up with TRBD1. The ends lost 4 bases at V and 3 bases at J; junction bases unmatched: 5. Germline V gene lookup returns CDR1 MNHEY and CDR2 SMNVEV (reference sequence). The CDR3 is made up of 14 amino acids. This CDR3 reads CASSSDRDYYGYTF. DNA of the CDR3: TGTGCCAGCAGTTCCGACAGGGACTACTATGGCTACACCTTC.

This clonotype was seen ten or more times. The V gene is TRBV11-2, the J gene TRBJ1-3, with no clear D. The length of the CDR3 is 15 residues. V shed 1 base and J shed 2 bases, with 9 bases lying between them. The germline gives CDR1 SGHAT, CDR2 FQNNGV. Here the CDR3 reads CASSLGGFAGNTIYF. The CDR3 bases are TGTGCCAGCAGCTTAGGAGGGTTCGCTGGAAACACCATATATTTT.

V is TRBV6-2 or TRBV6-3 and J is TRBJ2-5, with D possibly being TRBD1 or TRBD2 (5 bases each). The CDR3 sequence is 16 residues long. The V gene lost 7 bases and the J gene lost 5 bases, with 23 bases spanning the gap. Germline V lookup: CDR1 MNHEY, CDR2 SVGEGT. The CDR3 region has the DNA TGTGCCAGCAAGGGCGCGAGGGGTCTATCTTTGGAGACCCAGTACTTC. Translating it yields CASKGARGLSLETQYF.

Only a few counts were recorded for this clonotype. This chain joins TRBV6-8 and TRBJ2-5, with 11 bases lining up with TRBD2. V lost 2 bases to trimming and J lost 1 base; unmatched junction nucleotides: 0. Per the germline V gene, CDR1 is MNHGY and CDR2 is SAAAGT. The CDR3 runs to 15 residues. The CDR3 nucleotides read TGTGCCAGCAGTTACACTAGCGGGGGCCAAGAGACCCAGTACTTC. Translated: CASSYTSGGQETQYF.

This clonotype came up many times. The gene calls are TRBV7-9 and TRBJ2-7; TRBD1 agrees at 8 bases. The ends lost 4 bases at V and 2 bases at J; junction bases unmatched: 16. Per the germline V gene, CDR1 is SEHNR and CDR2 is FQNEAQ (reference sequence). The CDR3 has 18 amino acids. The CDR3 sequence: CASSSKRGQGAFTYEQYF. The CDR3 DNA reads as TGTGCCAGCAGCTCTAAACGGGGGCAGGGGGCGTTTACCTACGAGCAGTACTTC.

The CDR3 reads CASSTGGGARSHEQYF. The CDR3 nucleotides are TGTGCCAGCAGCACCGGTGGGGGGGCACGATCCCACGAGCAGTACTTC. The rearrangement uses TRBV14 and TRBJ2-7; D is possibly TRBD2 (7 bases). V lost 5 bases to trimming and J lost 5 bases, with 22 bases between them. CDR1 is SGHDN and CDR2 is FVKESK in the germline V gene. The CDR3 is 16 amino acids.

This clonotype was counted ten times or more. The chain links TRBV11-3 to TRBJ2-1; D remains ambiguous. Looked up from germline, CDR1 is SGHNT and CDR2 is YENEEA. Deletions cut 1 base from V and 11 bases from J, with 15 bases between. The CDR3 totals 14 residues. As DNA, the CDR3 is TGTGCCAGCAGCTTAGGTGCCGAGGTCACGCAGCAGTTCTTC. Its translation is CASSLGAEVTQQFF.

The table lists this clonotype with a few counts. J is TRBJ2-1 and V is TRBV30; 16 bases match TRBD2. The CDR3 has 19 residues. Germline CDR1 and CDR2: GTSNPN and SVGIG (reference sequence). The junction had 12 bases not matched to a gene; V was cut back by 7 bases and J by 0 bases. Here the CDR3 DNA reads TGTGCCTATTCATCTTCGGGACTAGCGGGAGGGACCTCCTACAATGAGCAGTTCTTC. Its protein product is CAYSSSGLAGGTSYNEQFF. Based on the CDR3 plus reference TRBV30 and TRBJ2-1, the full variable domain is SQTIHQWPATLVQPVGSPLSLECTVEGTSNPNLYWYRQAAGRGLQLLFYSVGIGQISSEVPQNLSASRPQDRQFILSSKKLLLSDSGFYLCAYSSSGLAGGTSYNEQFFGPGTRLTVL.

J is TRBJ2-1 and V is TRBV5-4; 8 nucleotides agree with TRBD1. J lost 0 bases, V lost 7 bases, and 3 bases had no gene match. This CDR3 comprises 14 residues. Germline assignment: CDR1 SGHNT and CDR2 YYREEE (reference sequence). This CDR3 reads CASAGQGSYNEQFF. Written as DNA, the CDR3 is TGTGCCAGCGCCGGACAGGGCTCCTACAATGAGCAGTTCTTC.

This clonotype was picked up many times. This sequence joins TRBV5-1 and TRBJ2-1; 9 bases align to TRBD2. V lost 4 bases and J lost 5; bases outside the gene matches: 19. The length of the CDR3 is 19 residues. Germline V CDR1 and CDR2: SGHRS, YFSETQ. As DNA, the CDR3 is TGCGCCAGCAGCCTCACAGGTTTTACCAGACTAGCGGAGGACAATGAGCAGTTCTTC. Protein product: CASSLTGFTRLAEDNEQFF.

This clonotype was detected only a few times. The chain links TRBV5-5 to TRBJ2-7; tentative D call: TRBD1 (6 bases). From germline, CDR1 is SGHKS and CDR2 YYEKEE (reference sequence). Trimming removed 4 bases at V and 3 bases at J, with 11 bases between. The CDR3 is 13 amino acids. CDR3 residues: CASSHRDIYEQYF. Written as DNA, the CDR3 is TGTGCCAGCAGCCACCGGGACATCTACGAGCAGTACTTC.

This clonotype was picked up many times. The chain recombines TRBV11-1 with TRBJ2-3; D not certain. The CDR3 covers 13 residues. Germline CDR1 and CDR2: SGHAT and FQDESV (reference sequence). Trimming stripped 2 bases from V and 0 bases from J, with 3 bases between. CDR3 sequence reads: CASSLLSTDTQYF. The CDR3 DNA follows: TGTGCCAGCAGCTTACTCAGCACAGATACGCAGTATTTT.